Sequencing of this T cell receptor beta chain was carried out in a study of T-cell reconstitution after alpha-beta-depleted transplantation in children (dated by TCRdb to about 2016). About the study as a whole: The study quantitatively tracked T-cell immune reconstitution after TCRalphabeta/CD19-depleted allogeneic hematopoietic cell transplantation in children using TCR repertoire profiling. Here is what the overall study found, with its caveats: Over the following months the frequencies of hyperexpanded clones went down, and after one year T-cell counts and TCRbeta diversity were mostly credited to newly produced T cells. About two months after transplant, the apparently early recovery of alphabetaT-cell counts reportedly depended on just several hundred clones that had expanded rapidly and came from non-depleted graft cells. In some patients, the high TCRbeta diversity seen at day 60 was put down to recipient T cells and intrathymic progenitors that had survived conditioning.

Libraries were made using PCR. This sample was sequenced with an Illumina HiSeq 2500. To normalize quantification of the TCRbeta repertoire, the TCR libraries were built with molecular barcoding that relied on unique molecular identifiers. The public sequencing data were trimmed at Q25 with fastp and processed into clonotypes with MiXCR by TCRdb, which kept only in-frame beta chains. Under each unique CDR3 protein, matching rows form one entry showing the most common genes and DNA. For this sample there are 250,000 to 400,000 distinct CDR3 sequences; roughly 25% appear just once. The ten top clones hold approximately 11% of the sample. V is trimmed back by 2 bases and J by 3 bases, and the junction contains 7 bases that no gene match accounts for. The CDR3 numbers 16 residues from cysteine through phenylalanine. Only CDR3 DNA is held: 48 bases, read in frame from base 1. Per the germline V gene, ENHRY is the CDR1 and SYGVKD is the CDR2.

The treatment or condition tag for this specimen amounts to: allogeneic hematopoietic cell transplantation with graft depleted of TCRalphabeta T cells and CD19 B cells. The children who served as transplant recipients had been given grafts of TCRalphabeta/CD19-depleted allogeneic hematopoietic cells. A word on this clonotype: No cognate antigen has been identified for it. Per-nucleotide qualities are absent, and no much larger clonotype sits a single base away.

The source is a male patient between 10 and 17 years old who had a stem cell transplant for acute lymphoblastic leukemia, so the T cells may come from the graft donor. The sequence joins TRBV10-3 to TRBJ2-5; 9 bases in the middle match TRBD2. The sample consisted of PBMCs, mostly from graft donor cells, taken 180 days after TCRalphabeta/CD19-depleted stem cell transplant. The nucleotides are TGTGCCATCAGTGAGGGGCTAGCGGGGTTCAAAGAGACCCAGTACTTC. This sequence encodes CAISEGLAGFKETQYF.